One sample yielded the 16 T cell receptor beta chains listed below, sequenced in a study of T cell clones after liver transplantation. Repertoires were generated with immunoSEQ multiplex PCR, while TCRdb's copy carries only in-frame clones and drops some. The table includes about 75,000 clones, roughly 84% detected once. Sequenced here: CD4+ T cells from blood, sampled around 50 months after liver transplant. The origin of the receptors is a human patient who received a liver transplant. Some T cells may arise from the graft donor.

V is TRBV6-1 and J is TRBJ2-5; D perhaps matches TRBD2 (5 bases). Looked up from germline, CDR1 is MNHNS and CDR2 is SASEGT. V lost 3 bases, J lost 3 bases, and 14 bases lay in between. The CDR3 contains 15 residues. The CDR3 sequence is CASSDPRGGKETQYF. CDR3 nucleotide sequence: TGTGCCAGCAGTGATCCCCGCGGAGGCAAAGAGACCCAGTACTTC.

The J gene is TRBJ1-5, the V gene TRBV11-2; D unresolved. CDR1 and CDR2 from the germline V gene are SGHAT and FQNNGV. The CDR3 is 13 amino acids. With 2 bases removed from V and 5 bases from J, the gap between germline ends came to 7 bases. The CDR3: CASSLIGDQPQHF. The DNA of the CDR3 is TGTGCCAGCAGCTTAATTGGGGATCAGCCCCAGCATTTT.

This chain connects TRBV28 to TRBJ1-5; D possibly corresponds to TRBD1 (5 bases). V was trimmed by 3 bases and J by 4 bases, leaving 13 bases between them. This CDR3 is built from 15 residues. Germline CDR1 and CDR2: MDHEN and SYDVKM. The CDR3 sequence: CASSFRPGPNQPQHF. CDR3 DNA: TGTGCCAGCAGTTTTCGGCCAGGGCCTAATCAGCCCCAGCATTTT.

This rearrangement joins TRBV28 to TRBJ2-7, with 12 bases aligning to TRBD2. Per the germline V gene, CDR1 is MDHEN and CDR2 is SYDVKM. The CDR3 extends over 15 amino acids. Trimming took 3 bases from V and 4 from J; bases not matched to a gene: 4. The CDR3 here is CASSLWTSGTYEQYF. Here the CDR3 DNA reads TGTGCCAGCAGTTTGTGGACTAGCGGGACTTACGAGCAGTACTTC.

This clone was counted between two and nine times. The chain links TRBV5-1 to TRBJ2-2, with D tentatively TRBD2 (7 bases). Trimming took 1 base from V and 7 from J, leaving 20 bases between them. The CDR3 spans 17 residues. Looked up from germline, CDR1 is SGHRS and CDR2 is YFSETQ. The CDR3 region has the DNA TGCGCCAGCAGCTTGAAGGCGGCGGGGGCCCAGAGCGGGGAGCTGTTTTTT. Its protein is CASSLKAAGAQSGELFF.

This chain connects TRBV7-3 to TRBJ2-3; D gene ambiguous. This CDR3 comprises 14 residues. Germline V gene lookup returns CDR1 SGHTA and CDR2 FQGTGA. Trimming stripped 4 bases from V and 7 bases from J, with 15 bases between. CDR3 in amino acids: CASSSQAPGYTQYF. DNA for the CDR3: TGTGCCAGCAGCTCCCAGGCCCCCGGGTATACGCAGTATTTT.

The chain's CDR3 is CASSAQTSSQDTQYF. The CDR3, as DNA: TGTGCCAGCAGCGCCCAGACTAGCTCTCAAGATACGCAGTATTTT. This chain joins TRBV9 and TRBJ2-3, with 7 bases aligning to TRBD2. Trimming took 3 bases from V and 5 from J; bases not matched to a gene: 9. CDR1 SGDLS and CDR2 YYNGEE come from the germline V gene. CDR3 length equals 15 residues.

The chain employs TRBV15 and TRBJ2-7; D not resolved. In germline, CDR1 is LNHNV, CDR2 YYDKDF (reference sequence). The V gene lost 5 bases and the J gene lost 4 bases, with 18 bases spanning the gap. CDR3 length equals 15 residues. The CDR3 here is CATSPFRVRLYEQYF. DNA for the CDR3: TGTGCCACCAGCCCCTTTCGGGTCAGACTTTACGAGCAGTACTTC. The complete variable domain, with remaining parts taken from reference TRBV15 and TRBJ2-7, reads DAMVIQNPRYQVTQFGKPVTLSCSQTLNHNVMYWYQQKSSQAPKLLFHYYDKDFNNEADTPDNFQSRRPNTSFCFLDIRSPGLGDTAMYLCATSPFRVRLYEQYFGPGTRLTVT.

V is TRBV5-8 and J is TRBJ1-4; D uncertain. The CDR3 length is 16 residues. Deletions cut 0 bases from V and 0 bases from J, with 9 bases between. CDR1 is SGHTS and CDR2 is YDEGEE in the germline V gene. The CDR3 nucleotides read TGTGCCAGCAGCTTGGCCGGTACAGCAACTAATGAAAAACTGTTTTTT. Amino acid sequence: CASSLAGTATNEKLFF.

Only one count was recorded for this clone. The chain combines TRBV6-5 with TRBJ2-2, with TRBD2 as a possible D gene (5 bases). The V and J ends lost 7 bases and 2 bases respectively, with 11 bases between them. This CDR3 spans 14 amino acids. CDR1 and CDR2 (germline): MNHEY, SVGAGI. Here the CDR3 DNA reads TGTGCCAGCACCTATCTAGCAAACACCGGGGAGCTGTTTTTT. As protein: CASTYLANTGELFF.

This clone was observed a few times. This rearrangement joins TRBV7-9 to TRBJ2-2; 8 nucleotides line up with TRBD1. V dropped 5 bases and J dropped 4; count of bases not matched to a gene: 6. The CDR3 is made up of 15 amino acids. Germline loops: CDR1 SEHNR, CDR2 FQNEAQ (reference sequence). The CDR3 DNA reads TGTGCCAGCAGCCCTCGTGGACAGGGCACCGGGGAGCTGTTTTTT. Translating it yields CASSPRGQGTGELFF.

The chain carries TRBV4-3 and TRBJ2-3, with 9 nucleotides matching TRBD2. Trimming at V came to 0 bases and at J to 2 bases, leaving 12 bases not matched to a gene. The germline V gene encodes CDR1 LGHNA and CDR2 YSLEER. The CDR3 length is 19 residues. The DNA for the CDR3 is TGCGCCAGCAGCCAAGACGTCTATGGGGTAGCGGGGGACACAGATACGCAGTATTTT. This sequence encodes CASSQDVYGVAGDTDTQYF.

The genes are TRBV5-1 and TRBJ2-2; 8 nucleotides line up with TRBD2. CDR3 length: 16 residues. The germline gives CDR1 SGHRS, CDR2 YFSETQ. The V and J ends lost 4 bases and 2 bases, in that order; junction bases with no gene match: 7. CDR3 coding DNA: TGCGCCAGCAGCGCTACGGGGGGGCCCAACACCGGGGAGCTGTTTTTT. Its protein product is CASSATGGPNTGELFF.

The chain couples TRBV18 to TRBJ1-1; weak D call: TRBD1 (5 bases). The germline V gene encodes CDR1 KGHSH and CDR2 LQKENI. Deletions cut 6 bases from V and 4 bases from J, with 24 bases between. The CDR3 runs to 17 residues. CDR3 DNA sequence: TGTGCCAGCTCCCCGTCGAAGAATTTGGGGCGGACCACTGAAGCTTTCTTT. Translated, it gives CASSPSKNLGRTTEAFF. The variable domain in full, with the rest retrieved from reference TRBV18 and TRBJ1-1, is NAGVMQNPRHLVRRRGQEARLRCSPMKGHSHVYWYRQLPEEGLKFMVYLQKENIIDESGMPKERFSAEFPKEGPSILRIQQVVRGDSAAYFCASSPSKNLGRTTEAFFGQGTRLTVV.

The chain combines TRBV7-2 with TRBJ2-3; 7 bases are shared with TRBD2. In germline, CDR1 is SGHTA, CDR2 FQGNSA. The CDR3 runs 16 residues. V lost 1 base and J lost 0; bases outside the gene matches: 4. The CDR3 DNA reads as TGTGCCAGCAGCTTAGATGGCGGGGGTAGCACAGATACGCAGTATTTT. The encoded protein is CASSLDGGGSTDTQYF.

V usage is TRBV27 and J usage is TRBJ2-3; 11 bases line up with TRBD1. Germline assignment: CDR1 MNHEY and CDR2 SMNVEV (reference sequence). The CDR3 sequence is 18 residues long. Germline trimming cut 1 base from V and 6 bases from J; bases unmatched to any gene: 12. The CDR3 is CASSLYPPGQGVSDTQYF. In DNA, the CDR3 is TGTGCCAGCAGTTTATACCCCCCGGGACAGGGGGTTTCTGATACGCAGTATTTT.